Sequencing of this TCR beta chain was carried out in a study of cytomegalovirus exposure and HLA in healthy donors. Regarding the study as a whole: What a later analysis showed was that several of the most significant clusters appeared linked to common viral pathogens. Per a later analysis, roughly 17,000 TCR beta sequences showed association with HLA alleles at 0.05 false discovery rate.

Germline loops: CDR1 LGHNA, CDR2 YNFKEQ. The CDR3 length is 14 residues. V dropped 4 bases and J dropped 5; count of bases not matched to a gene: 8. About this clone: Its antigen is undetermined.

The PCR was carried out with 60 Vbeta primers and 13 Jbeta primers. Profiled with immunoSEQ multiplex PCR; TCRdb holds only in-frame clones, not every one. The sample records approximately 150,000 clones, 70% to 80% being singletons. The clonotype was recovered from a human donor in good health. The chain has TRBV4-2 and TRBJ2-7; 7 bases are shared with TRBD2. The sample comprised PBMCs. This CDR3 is CASSPLPAGDEQYF. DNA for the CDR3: TGTGCCAGCAGCCCCCTCCCGGCGGGGGACGAGCAGTACTTC.